A selection of T cell receptor beta chains follows, all from one sample in a study of shared clonotypes between healthy human individuals. TCRdb's table, derived via immunoSEQ multiplex PCR, lists solely in-frame clones and lacks some. Of hundreds of thousands of clones listed, roughly 98% are singletons. Material: naive CD8+ T cells sorted from blood. These receptors were taken from a man aged 25 to 45 in good health. Both conserved end residues are part of each CDR3. D genes are given only for firm matches. A row's size may be missing; if present it is once, few, many or a size class.

NA	TRBV13	NA	TRBJ2-7	CASSPDGSYEQYF	TGTGCCAGCAGCCCGGACGGCTCCTACGAGCAGTACTTC
NA	TRBV10-1	NA	TRBJ1-1	CASMQSRNAEAFF	TGCGCCAGCATGCAGTCCAGAAACGCTGAAGCTTTCTTT
TRBD1	TRBV4-2	NA	TRBJ1-5	CASSLATGETGGSNQPQHF	TGTGCCAGCAGCCTAGCTACAGGGGAGACAGGTGGTAGCAATCAGCCCCAGCATTTT
NA	TRBV2	NA	TRBJ1-5	CASRRGPTGDQPQHF	TGTGCCAGCAGGAGGGGCCCGACGGGTGATCAGCCCCAGCATTTT
TRBD1	TRBV10-3	NA	TRBJ2-7	CAIRSDRVLHEQYF	TGTGCCATCAGATCCGACAGGGTACTCCACGAGCAGTACTTC
NA	TRBV19	NA	TRBJ2-1	CASSLRRTTASYNEQFF	TGTGCCAGTAGTCTACGGAGGACTACCGCCTCCTACAATGAGCAGTTCTTC
TRBD1	TRBV5-1	once	TRBJ2-7	CASGDRGYEQYF	TGCGCCAGCGGGGACAGGGGTTACGAGCAGTACTTC
NA	TRBV13	NA	TRBJ2-7	CASSPSLGSADYEQYF	TGTGCCAGCAGCCCCTCCCTAGGAAGTGCGGACTACGAGCAGTACTTC
TRBD2	TRBV28	NA	TRBJ2-7	CASRERLAGVGEQYF	TGTGCCAGCAGAGAGAGACTAGCGGGAGTAGGAGAGCAGTACTTC
TRBD2	TRBV18	NA	TRBJ2-7	CASSPPNAGAPPEQYF	TGTGCCAGCTCACCACCTAATGCGGGAGCGCCCCCCGAGCAGTACTTC
NA	TRBV10-3	NA	TRBJ1-2	CAISELVGRNYGYTF	TGTGCCATCAGTGAGTTGGTGGGCAGAAACTATGGCTACACCTTC
TRBD2	TRBV28	NA	TRBJ2-3	CASSLGLAGTDTQYF	TGTGCCAGCAGTCTGGGACTAGCGGGCACAGATACGCAGTATTTT
TRBD1	TRBV7-6	once	TRBJ2-5	CASSLVGTGRETQYF	TGTGCCAGCAGCTTAGTGGGGACAGGTCGGGAGACCCAGTACTTC
TRBD2	TRBV7-9	once	TRBJ2-5	CASSPPGLAEKETQYF	TGTGCCAGCAGCCCGCCGGGACTAGCGGAAAAAGAGACCCAGTACTTC
NA	TRBV7-2	once	TRBJ2-7	CASSLGQWSSYEQYF	TGTGCCAGCAGCTTAGGACAGTGGAGCTCCTACGAGCAGTACTTC
NA	TRBV4-1	NA	TRBJ2-7	CASSQDLGRAKEQYF	TGCGCCAGCAGCCAAGATCTCGGCAGGGCCAAGGAGCAGTACTTC
TRBD1	TRBV5-1	NA	TRBJ2-7	CASSSTGTAIYEQYF	TGCGCCAGCAGCTCCACCGGGACAGCGATCTACGAGCAGTACTTC
TRBD1	TRBV4-2	NA	TRBJ2-1	CASSPRDRGREVEQFF	TGTGCCAGCAGCCCCCGGGACAGGGGGCGCGAAGTTGAGCAGTTCTTC
TRBD2	TRBV6-5	NA	TRBJ2-5	CASRTSGRMETQYF	TGTGCCAGCAGGACTAGCGGGAGGATGGAGACCCAGTACTTC
TRBD1	TRBV15	NA	TRBJ2-7	CATSREDRTGEQYF	TGTGCCACCAGCAGAGAGGACAGGACGGGAGAGCAGTACTTC
NA	TRBV7-2	NA	TRBJ2-1	CASSPAVVDPQFF	TGTGCCAGCAGTCCCGCCGTAGTCGACCCGCAGTTCTTC